These T cell receptor beta chains were read from a single sample in a study of T cells in Graves' hyperthyroidism and ophthalmopathy. TCRdb re-called the multiplex PCR reads through MiXCR, storing one row per CDR3 protein. The table includes some 500,000 distinct CDR3 sequences, about an eighth detected once. The sequenced sample was blood. The receptors were sampled from a young woman with Graves' hyperthyroidism. Both conserved end residues are part of each CDR3. The D gene is left open where the match is weak. The size of a clone is reported for some rows only, either as once, few or many, or as a class for expanded clones.

CDR3: CASSVPGFGGNEQFF
DNA: TGTGCCAGCAGCGTACCCGGCTTCGGGGGCAATGAGCAGTTCTTC
D: .
J: TRBJ2-1
size: .
V: TRBV9

CDR3: CASRKSASDDYGYTF
DNA: TGTGCCAGCAGGAAGTCAGCATCGGACGACTATGGCTACACCTTC
D: .
J: TRBJ1-2
size: many
V: TRBV2

CDR3: CASKTGWAGELFF
DNA: TGTGCCAGCAAGACAGGGTGGGCCGGGGAGCTGTTTTTT
D: TRBD1
J: TRBJ2-2
size: many
V: TRBV2

CDR3: CATSEEDRGPGDTQYF
DNA: TGTGCCACCAGTGAGGAGGACAGGGGGCCAGGAGATACGCAGTATTTT
D: TRBD1
J: TRBJ2-3
size: .
V: TRBV24-1

CDR3: CASSFSGTGEETQYF
DNA: TGTGCCAGCAGCTTCTCCGGGACAGGGGAAGAGACCCAGTACTTC
D: TRBD1
J: TRBJ2-5
size: many
V: TRBV7-3

CDR3: CASSLEAYGYTF
DNA: TGTGCCAGCAGCTTAGAGGCCTATGGCTACACCTTC
D: .
J: TRBJ1-2
size: many
V: TRBV11-2

CDR3: CASSIPSRGPDTQYF
DNA: TGTGCCAGTAGTATCCCCTCTAGGGGCCCAGATACGCAGTATTTT
D: .
J: TRBJ2-3
size: .
V: TRBV19

CDR3: CASSTSLAGVYEQFF
DNA: TGTGCCAGCAGCACATCCCTAGCGGGAGTCTATGAGCAGTTCTTC
D: TRBD2
J: TRBJ2-1
size: .
V: TRBV13

CDR3: CSVGDDTQYF
DNA: TGCAGCGTTGGTGATGATACGCAGTATTTT
D: .
J: TRBJ2-3
size: many
V: TRBV29-1

CDR3: CASSLEVRNTEAFF
DNA: TGTGCCAGCAGCTTGGAAGTCAGAAACACTGAAGCTTTCTTT
D: .
J: TRBJ1-1
size: many
V: TRBV5-6

CDR3: CASRTSVGSNQPQHF
DNA: TGTGCCAGCCGGACCTCAGTGGGTAGCAATCAGCCCCAGCATTTT
D: .
J: TRBJ1-5
size: few
V: TRBV19

CDR3: CAWTGFDEQFF
DNA: TGTGCCTGGACAGGGTTCGATGAGCAGTTCTTC
D: .
J: TRBJ2-1
size: many
V: TRBV30

CDR3: CASSPGRAGGMEPQHF
DNA: TGCGCCAGCAGCCCCGGGAGGGCAGGGGGCATGGAGCCCCAGCATTTT
D: TRBD1
J: TRBJ1-5
size: few
V: TRBV5-1

CDR3: CASSDLAEETQYF
DNA: TGTGCCAGCAGCGATCTAGCGGAAGAGACCCAGTACTTC
D: TRBD2
J: TRBJ2-5
size: many
V: TRBV11-3

CDR3: CASSLDSGEPFYGYTF
DNA: TGTGCCAGCAGTTTAGATTCAGGGGAGCCATTCTATGGCTACACCTTC
D: .
J: TRBJ1-2
size: few
V: TRBV12-3/TRBV12-4

CDR3: CSARVPDRRQYISNYGYTF
DNA: TGCAGTGCTAGAGTTCCTGACAGAAGACAATACATTTCTAACTATGGCTACACCTTC
D: .
J: TRBJ1-2
size: many
V: TRBV20-1

CDR3: CAWSRLAVNTGELFF
DNA: TGTGCCTGGTCAAGACTAGCGGTTAACACCGGGGAGCTGTTTTTT
D: TRBD2
J: TRBJ2-2
size: few
V: TRBV2

CDR3: CASSPAVGQFADTQYF
DNA: TGTGCCAGCAGTCCAGCCGTGGGACAGTTCGCAGATACGCAGTATTTT
D: TRBD1
J: TRBJ2-3
size: many
V: TRBV27

CDR3: CASSLKGSTEAFF
DNA: TGTGCCAGCAGTTTAAAGGGGAGCACTGAAGCTTTCTTT
D: .
J: TRBJ1-1
size: many
V: TRBV12-3/TRBV12-4

CDR3: CASSFGTGRYEQYF
DNA: TGTGCCAGCAGTTTCGGGACAGGACGCTACGAGCAGTACTTC
D: TRBD1
J: TRBJ2-7
size: .
V: TRBV12-3/TRBV12-4

CDR3: CASSQEVTGGLNNEQFF
DNA: TGTGCCAGCAGCCAAGAGGTAACGGGAGGACTAAACAATGAGCAGTTCTTC
D: TRBD2
J: TRBJ2-1
size: .
V: TRBV3-1

CDR3: CASSQDPPEGNYGYTF
DNA: TGCGCCAGCAGCCAAGATCCCCCGGAGGGGAACTATGGCTACACCTTC
D: .
J: TRBJ1-2
size: .
V: TRBV4-1

CDR3: CAIRGGREETEAFF
DNA: TGTGCCATCAGGGGCGGCAGGGAGGAAACTGAAGCTTTCTTT
D: .
J: TRBJ1-1
size: many
V: TRBV10-3

CDR3: CASSTGIGTEAFF
DNA: TGTGCCAGCAGTACCGGGATAGGCACTGAAGCTTTCTTT
D: .
J: TRBJ1-1
size: many
V: TRBV2

CDR3: CASSSPDRTQEQYF
DNA: TGTGCCAGCAGCTCACCGGACAGGACTCAAGAGCAGTACTTC
D: TRBD1
J: TRBJ2-7
size: few
V: TRBV13

CDR3: CASSHFDRNTEAFF
DNA: TGTGCCAGCAGCCATTTCGACAGGAACACTGAAGCTTTCTTT
D: .
J: TRBJ1-1
size: many
V: TRBV3-1

CDR3: CSARYSPQETQYF
DNA: TGCAGTGCTAGATACAGCCCCCAAGAGACCCAGTACTTC
D: .
J: TRBJ2-5
size: few
V: TRBV20-1

CDR3: CSARDGQGHEQYF
DNA: TGCAGTGCTAGAGATGGGCAGGGACACGAGCAGTACTTC
D: .
J: TRBJ2-7
size: many
V: TRBV20-1

CDR3: CASNQMKRDTEAFF
DNA: TGTGCCAGCAACCAAATGAAGCGGGACACTGAAGCTTTCTTT
D: .
J: TRBJ1-1
size: many
V: TRBV27

CDR3: CASSDPQVLAKNIQYF
DNA: TGTGCCAGCAGTGACCCGCAAGTACTAGCCAAAAACATTCAGTACTTC
D: .
J: TRBJ2-4
size: many
V: TRBV2

CDR3: CAIMWREGTLDTQYF
DNA: TGTGCCATCATGTGGAGGGAGGGGACCCTCGATACGCAGTATTTT
D: TRBD2
J: TRBJ2-3
size: many
V: TRBV10-3

CDR3: CVVSEAGGWETQYF
DNA: TGCGTGGTATCGGAGGCGGGGGGGTGGGAGACCCAGTACTTC
D: TRBD2
J: TRBJ2-5
size: few
V: TRBV6-1

CDR3: CSVEDSPDTQYF
DNA: TGCAGCGTTGAAGATTCCCCAGATACGCAGTATTTT
D: .
J: TRBJ2-3
size: many
V: TRBV29-1

CDR3: CASSGQERQPQHF
DNA: TGTGCCAGCTCCGGACAGGAACGCCAGCCCCAGCATTTT
D: TRBD1
J: TRBJ1-5
size: many
V: TRBV2

CDR3: CASSLGGALAGEGLNEQFF
DNA: TGTGCCAGCAGCTTAGGCGGAGCTCTAGCGGGAGAAGGTTTGAATGAGCAGTTCTTC
D: TRBD2
J: TRBJ2-1
size: many
V: TRBV7-9

CDR3: CASSQAGYTEAFF
DNA: TGTGCCAGCAGCCAGGCGGGGTACACTGAAGCTTTCTTT
D: .
J: TRBJ1-1
size: many
V: TRBV7-2

CDR3: CASSWVGLGEAFF
DNA: TGTGCCAGTAGTTGGGTAGGGCTGGGTGAAGCTTTCTTT
D: .
J: TRBJ1-1
size: .
V: TRBV19

CDR3: CASRESFQQFF
DNA: TGTGCCAGCAGGGAAAGTTTTCAGCAGTTCTTC
D: .
J: TRBJ2-1
size: many
V: TRBV2

CDR3: CASSLGRGHPSSYNEQFF
DNA: TGTGCCAGCAGTTTGGGCAGGGGGCACCCCAGCTCCTACAATGAGCAGTTCTTC
D: TRBD1
J: TRBJ2-1
size: many
V: TRBV27

CDR3: CASSLKVGDNSPLHF
DNA: TGTGCCAGCAGCTTGAAGGTAGGGGATAATTCACCCCTCCACTTT
D: .
J: TRBJ1-6
size: many
V: TRBV9

CDR3: CASRTDTGGGYTF
DNA: TGTGCCAGCAGAACCGACACCGGAGGAGGCTACACCTTC
D: .
J: TRBJ1-2
size: few
V: TRBV7-8

CDR3: CASSEASGSKNIQYF
DNA: TGTGCCAGCAGTGAGGCTAGCGGGTCCAAAAACATTCAGTACTTC
D: TRBD2
J: TRBJ2-4
size: many
V: TRBV2

CDR3: CASSQTSVGNTGELFF
DNA: TGTGCCAGCAGCCAAACTTCCGTCGGGAACACCGGGGAGCTGTTTTTT
D: .
J: TRBJ2-2
size: few
V: TRBV3-1

CDR3: CATSDLFRERLFF
DNA: TGTGCCACCAGTGATTTATTCCGGGAGCGTCTGTTCTTC
D: .
J: TRBJ2-1
size: few
V: TRBV24-1

CDR3: CASSNSKNTEAFF
DNA: TGTGCCAGCAGCAATAGCAAGAACACTGAAGCTTTCTTT
D: .
J: TRBJ1-1
size: many
V: TRBV7-3

CDR3: CASKGGRGTDTQYF
DNA: TGTGCCAGCAAGGGCGGGAGAGGCACAGATACGCAGTATTTT
D: TRBD2
J: TRBJ2-3
size: .
V: TRBV27

CDR3: CASTRAAGAYNEQFF
DNA: TGTGCCAGCACCCGTGCGGCGGGAGCCTACAATGAGCAGTTCTTC
D: TRBD2
J: TRBJ2-1
size: .
V: TRBV2

CDR3: CASSRGLKQETQYF
DNA: TGTGCCAGCAGTCGCGGACTTAAGCAAGAGACCCAGTACTTC
D: .
J: TRBJ2-5
size: many
V: TRBV6-1

CDR3: CASSGTSGRSLDTQYF
DNA: TGTGCCAGCAGCGGGACTAGCGGGAGGAGTTTAGATACGCAGTATTTT
D: TRBD2
J: TRBJ2-3
size: .
V: TRBV11-2

CDR3: CASSQGLRVGYPFF
DNA: TGTGCCAGCAGCCAAGGTTTGAGGGTTGGGTATCCGTTCTTC
D: .
J: TRBJ2-1
size: .
V: TRBV3-1

CDR3: CVSSVRGLTTGAFF
DNA: TGTGTCAGTAGTGTCAGAGGGCTTACCACTGGAGCTTTCTTT
D: .
J: TRBJ1-1
size: .
V: TRBV19

CDR3: CASSAGGDQETQYF
DNA: TGTGCCAGCAGTGCAGGGGGCGACCAAGAGACCCAGTACTTC
D: TRBD1
J: TRBJ2-5
size: .
V: TRBV6-1

CDR3: CASSPADRDGYTF
DNA: TGTGCCAGCAGTCCAGCTGACAGGGACGGCTACACCTTC
D: TRBD1
J: TRBJ1-2
size: .
V: TRBV6-2/TRBV6-3

CDR3: CASSTETSQPAFF
DNA: TGTGCCAGCAGTACCGAAACATCTCAACCAGCTTTCTTT
D: .
J: TRBJ1-1
size: many
V: TRBV12-3/TRBV12-4

CDR3: CASSEGGQIRYTF
DNA: TGTGCCAGCAGTGAGGGGGGACAGATTCGCTACACCTTC
D: TRBD1
J: TRBJ1-2
size: .
V: TRBV25-1

CDR3: CASSHMEAAYFNEQFF
DNA: TGCGCCAGCAGCCATATGGAAGCGGCATACTTCAATGAGCAGTTCTTC
D: .
J: TRBJ2-1
size: .
V: TRBV4-1

CDR3: CSVEGGTPYEQYF
DNA: TGCAGCGTTGAGGGCGGGACGCCCTACGAGCAGTACTTC
D: .
J: TRBJ2-7
size: many
V: TRBV29-1